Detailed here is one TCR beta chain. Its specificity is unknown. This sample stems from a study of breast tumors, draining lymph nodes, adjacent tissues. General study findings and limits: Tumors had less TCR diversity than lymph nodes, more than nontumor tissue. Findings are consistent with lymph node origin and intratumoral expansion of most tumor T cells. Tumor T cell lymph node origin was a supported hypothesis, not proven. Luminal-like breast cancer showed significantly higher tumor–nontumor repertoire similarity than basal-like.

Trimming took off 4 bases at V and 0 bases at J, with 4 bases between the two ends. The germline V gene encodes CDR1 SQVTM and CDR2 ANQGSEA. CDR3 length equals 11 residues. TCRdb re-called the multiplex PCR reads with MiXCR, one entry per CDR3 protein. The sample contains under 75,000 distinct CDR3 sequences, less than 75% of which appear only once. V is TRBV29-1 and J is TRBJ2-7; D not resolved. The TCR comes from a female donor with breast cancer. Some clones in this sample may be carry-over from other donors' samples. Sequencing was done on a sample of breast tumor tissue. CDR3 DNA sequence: TGCAGCGTTGTAAGCTCCTACGAGCAGTACTTC. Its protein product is CSVVSSYEQYF.